Listed here are 32 T cell receptor beta chains from one sample, sequenced in a study of human T cells and chemical hapten exposure. As to time point: patch test 1, 2 weeks after DPC sensitization. Treatment defined: therapeutic diphenylcyclopropenone sensitization with weekly scalp DPC. From the RACE reads, TCRdb called clonotypes with MiXCR, one entry per CDR3 protein. This sample yields tens of thousands of distinct CDR3 sequences, of which approximately 9.3% are seen a single time; about an eighth belongs to the top ten. Sample: whole blood, taken in connection with sensitization to the hapten diphenylcyclopropenone (DPC). These TCRs come from a woman in her thirties or forties with alopecia areata. Some clones in this sample may be carry-over from other donors' samples.

This clonotype was picked up many times. V is TRBV10-3 and J is TRBJ1-5, with D unresolved. The germline gives CDR1 ENHRY, CDR2 SYGVKD. This CDR3 contains 13 residues. Trimming removed 4 bases from V and 0 bases from J, with 4 bases in between. For the CDR3, the DNA is TGTGCCATCAGTGTAGATAGCAATCAGCCCCAGCATTTT. Translation gives CAISVDSNQPQHF.

This clonotype was counted at least ten times. The rearrangement links TRBV28 to TRBJ1-1; D unclear. This CDR3 is 16 amino acids long. CDR1 and CDR2 from the germline V gene are MDHEN and SYDVKM. V lost 6 bases and J lost 1, with 18 bases in between. CDR3 protein: CASSPRPGMGNTEAFF. CDR3 DNA sequence: TGTGCCAGCAGCCCACGGCCGGGAATGGGGAACACTGAAGCTTTCTTT.

This clonotype was seen only a few times. The chain uses TRBV28 and TRBJ2-5; TRBD1 agrees at 7 bases. CDR1 is MDHEN and CDR2 is SYDVKM in the germline V gene. The ends lost 11 bases at V and 6 bases at J; junction bases unmatched: 9. The CDR3 totals 12 residues. CDR3 sequence: CAGTGVVKTQYF. The CDR3 coding sequence is TGTGCCGGCACAGGGGTCGTAAAGACCCAGTACTTC.

This clonotype occurred many times. The V gene is TRBV3-1, the J gene TRBJ2-5; a possible D gene is TRBD2 (6 bases). The CDR3 covers 15 residues. Germline CDR1 is LGHDT and CDR2 is YNNKEL (reference sequence). V was clipped by 2 bases and J by 1 base, with 11 bases between them. The chain's CDR3 is CASSQPGGIQETQYF. In DNA form, the CDR3 reads TGTGCCAGCAGCCAACCAGGCGGGATCCAAGAGACCCAGTACTTC.

This clonotype was found a few times. The genes are TRBV13 and TRBJ2-3; the match to TRBD1 covers 7 bases. This CDR3 spans 16 amino acids. Germline-derived CDR1 and CDR2 are PRHDT and FYEKMQ (reference sequence). J was trimmed by 7 bases and V by 5 bases; bases with no gene match: 15. In DNA, the CDR3 is TGTGCCAGCAGCCCCGAGGGGGTCAGGGGGAACCATACGCAGTATTTT. Amino acids: CASSPEGVRGNHTQYF.

The rearrangement joins TRBV7-9 to TRBJ1-6, with 7 nucleotides matching TRBD1. In germline, CDR1 is SEHNR, CDR2 FQNEAQ (reference sequence). This CDR3 has 15 amino acids. Trimming at V came to 2 bases and at J to 9 bases, leaving 7 bases not matched to a gene. CDR3 bases: TGTGCCAGCAGCTTACAGGCAGGGGGGATTTCACCCCTCCACTTT. Its protein is CASSLQAGGISPLHF.

There are a few counts of this clonotype. The chain is built from TRBV20-1 and TRBJ1-2; D unresolved. The CDR3 runs 15 residues. Looked up from germline, CDR1 is DFQATT and CDR2 is SNEGSKA (reference sequence). The ends were cut back, 2 bases at V and 8 bases at J, with 21 bases in the middle. The CDR3 sequence: CSARSVRLLYEGYTF. The DNA of the CDR3 is TGCAGTGCTAGATCAGTTAGGCTCCTCTATGAAGGCTACACCTTC.

This clonotype has a handful of counts. The junction and the germline gene differ at one end; a read error may be behind it. V is TRBV4-1 and J is TRBJ2-1; D is perhaps TRBD1 (6 bases). The CDR3 contains 17 residues. Germline V gene data show CDR1 as MGHRA and CDR2 as YSYEKL. The CDR3 DNA is TGCGCCGGCAGCCAAGTGGGTAATACCAGGGGCAACAATGAGCAGTTCTTC. This encodes CAGSQVGNTRGNNEQFF.

With respect to this clonotype: One end of the junction does not line up with germline, which may come from a read error. The rearrangement links TRBV4-2 to TRBJ1-1, with D unresolved. CDR3 size: 12 residues. CDR1 is LGHNA and CDR2 is YNFKEQ in the germline V gene. CDR3 bases: TGTGCCAGCAGCCAAGAGGGCCGGCCTGGTCTCTTT. Amino acids: CASSQEGRPGLF.

This chain uses TRBV11-1 with TRBJ2-5; maybe TRBD2 (8 bases). CDR1 SGHAT and CDR2 FQDESV come from the germline V gene (reference sequence). Trimming took off 4 bases at V and 2 bases at J, with 17 bases between the two ends. This CDR3 has 16 residues. CDR3 in DNA: TGTGCCAGCAGCTCAGGGGGACTAGGAGTGCAAGAGACCCAGTACTTC. This translates into CASSSGGLGVQETQYF.

This clonotype has a count of ten or more. V usage is TRBV29-1 and J usage is TRBJ2-7, with 15 bases fitting TRBD2. CDR3 length: 16 amino acids. Germline V gives CDR1 SQVTM, CDR2 ANQGSEA. The junction had 8 bases not matched to a gene; V was cut back by 6 bases and J by 2 bases. The CDR3 region has the DNA TGCAGCGTCTCCGGGACTAGCGGGGGGTTCGCCTACGAGCAGTACTTC. Protein: CSVSGTSGGFAYEQYF.

This clonotype was picked up many times. Here the CDR3 reads CASSRTSWYEQYF. CDR3 DNA: TGTGCCAGCAGCAGGACTAGCTGGTACGAGCAGTACTTC. This chain uses TRBV6-1 with TRBJ2-7, with 8 bases lining up with TRBD2. V was clipped by 6 bases and J by 4 bases; unmatched bases: 5. Per the germline V gene, CDR1 is MNHNS and CDR2 is SASEGT. This CDR3 is built from 13 residues.

This clonotype was detected only a few times. The chain employs TRBV6-1 and TRBJ1-6, with a possible D match to TRBD1 (5 bases). Trimming stripped 7 bases from V and 8 bases from J, with 15 bases between. The CDR3 loop spans 14 amino acids. Germline V CDR1 and CDR2: MNHNS, SASEGT. In DNA, the CDR3 is TGTGCCAGCACCCAGGACACAACTCATTCACCCCTCCACTTT. Its protein product is CASTQDTTHSPLHF.

This clonotype was observed a handful of times. V and J are TRBV7-2 and TRBJ2-7; TRBD2 aligns across 9 bases. V lost 5 bases to trimming and J lost 3 bases; unmatched junction nucleotides: 5. This CDR3 spans 14 amino acids. CDR1 and CDR2 from the germline V gene are SGHTA and FQGNSA. CDR3 sequence: CASSNSGGDYEQYF. CDR3 DNA sequence: TGTGCCAGCAGCAATAGCGGGGGAGACTACGAGCAGTACTTC.

The chain employs TRBV29-1 and TRBJ1-1, with no clear D. Trimming removed 7 bases at V and 0 bases at J, with 12 bases between. The CDR3 loop spans 13 amino acids. Germline loops: CDR1 SQVTM, CDR2 ANQGSEA. The CDR3 DNA follows: TGCAGCGCCGAGATTGTCTTGAACACTGAAGCTTTCTTT. This encodes CSAEIVLNTEAFF.

The sample holds a few counts of this clonotype. The chain couples TRBV20-1 to TRBJ1-1; D perhaps matches TRBD1 (5 bases). The CDR3 extends over 14 amino acids. V was pared by 3 bases and J by 0 bases, with 11 bases between. The germline V gene encodes CDR1 DFQATT and CDR2 SNEGSKA (reference sequence). CDR3 amino acids: CSARGRTMNTEAFF. The CDR3 nucleotides are TGCAGTGCTAGGGGACGGACCATGAACACTGAAGCTTTCTTT.

This clonotype was counted at least ten times. J is TRBJ1-1 and V is TRBV20-1; D is perhaps TRBD1 (5 bases). Germline values: CDR1 DFQATT, CDR2 SNEGSKA (reference sequence). The CDR3 covers 13 residues. V gave up 3 bases and J gave up 6 bases, with 14 bases separating them. The CDR3 nucleotides are TGCAGTGCTAGTCCAGGGTGGCCTCCTGAAGCTTTCTTT. Translating gives CSASPGWPPEAFF.

This clonotype was observed many times. V and J are TRBV30 and TRBJ2-3, with unresolved D. With 2 bases removed from V and 6 bases from J, the gap between germline ends came to 12 bases. In germline, CDR1 is GTSNPN, CDR2 SVGIG (reference sequence). CDR3 length: 13 amino acids. The CDR3 loop is CAWSPYPVDTQYF. DNA for the CDR3: TGTGCCTGGAGTCCTTACCCCGTGGATACGCAGTATTTT. The whole variable domain, remainder taken from reference TRBV30 and TRBJ2-3, is SQTIHQWPATLVQPVGSPLSLECTVEGTSNPNLYWYRQAAGRGLQLLFYSVGIGQISSEVPQNLSASRPQDRQFILSSKKLLLSDSGFYLCAWSPYPVDTQYFGPGTRLTVL.

This clonotype was seen only a few times. The DNA of the CDR3 is TGCAGTGCTGGGGGGAACTCCTACGAGCAGTACTTC. As protein: CSAGGNSYEQYF. J is TRBJ2-7 and V is TRBV20-1; TRBD2 might be the D (6 bases). Per germline, CDR1 DFQATT and CDR2 SNEGSKA (reference sequence). The CDR3 is 12 amino acids. V was cut by 5 bases and J by 0 bases, with 8 bases left in between.

The sample holds many counts of this clonotype. V gene TRBV12-3 or TRBV12-4 combines with J gene TRBJ1-6, with D perhaps TRBD1 (6 bases). Trimming took 6 bases from V and 4 from J, leaving 10 bases between them. The CDR3 runs 14 residues. The CDR3 nucleotides read TGTGCCAGCAGACGCACAGGGTATAATTCACCCCTCCACTTT. Residues: CASRRTGYNSPLHF.

The chain employs TRBV5-1 and TRBJ1-2; TRBD1 might be the D (5 bases). V shed 4 bases and J shed 4 bases, with 20 bases lying between them. The CDR3 runs 16 residues. CDR1 SGHRS and CDR2 YFSETQ come from the germline V gene. CDR3 bases: TGCGCCAGCAGCCTTACGGGGCTTCCCAGCGGCTATGGCTACACCTTC. Translated: CASSLTGLPSGYGYTF.

This clonotype was recorded at least ten times. The chain recombines TRBV15 with TRBJ2-7, with D unclear. The J call is in doubt because the DNA end fits TRBJ2-4 better. Germline V lookup: CDR1 LNHNV, CDR2 YYDKDF (reference sequence). The CDR3 length is 13 residues. The CDR3 DNA is TGTGCCACCAGCCGGTTTGATACCCGCATTCAGTACTTC. The encoded protein is CATSRFDTRIQYF.

This clonotype came up a few times. This chain links TRBV5-1 with TRBJ2-1, with 7 bases identical to TRBD1. V dropped 0 bases and J dropped 3; count of bases not matched to a gene: 6. CDR1 is SGHRS and CDR2 is YFSETQ in the germline V gene. The CDR3 extends over 16 amino acids. The CDR3 here is CASSLGTGWSYNEQFF. Written as DNA, the CDR3 is TGCGCCAGCAGCTTGGGGACAGGCTGGAGCTACAATGAGCAGTTCTTC.

This clonotype was counted many times. The chain recombines TRBV7-2 with TRBJ1-3, with TRBD1 matching 7 bases. This CDR3 is 13 amino acids long. V trimming: 5 bases; J trimming: 4 bases; junction bases outside the gene matches: 2. Germline V gene lookup returns CDR1 SGHTA and CDR2 FQGNSA. The CDR3 DNA reads as TGTGCCAGCAGCGCGGACAGGGGAAACACCATATATTTT. Its protein is CASSADRGNTIYF.

Concerning this clonotype itself: A much larger clone sits a single nucleotide away, making a read error possible. V is TRBV5-5 and J is TRBJ2-3; D unclear. The CDR3 is 12 residues long. In germline, CDR1 is SGHKS, CDR2 YYEKEE (reference sequence). CDR3 residues: CASSPSTDTQNF. In DNA, the CDR3 is TGTGCCAGCAGCCCGTCCACAGATACGCAGAATTTT.

This clonotype was detected many times. The chain couples TRBV9 to TRBJ2-1; TRBD2 agrees at 10 bases. The junction had 9 bases not matched to a gene; V was cut back by 0 bases and J by 9 bases. The CDR3 extends over 16 amino acids. CDR1 is SGDLS and CDR2 is YYNGEE in the germline V gene. Written as DNA, the CDR3 is TGTGCCAGCAGCGTAGATTTTAGCGGGGGGAAACTTGAGCAGTTCTTC. This gives the protein CASSVDFSGGKLEQFF.

This clonotype was observed a few times. The chain couples TRBV6-1 to TRBJ2-1; TRBD2 aligns across 11 bases. Trimming cost V 7 bases and J 4 bases; bases outside gene matches: 6. The CDR3 extends over 15 amino acids. Germline V gene lookup returns CDR1 MNHNS and CDR2 SASEGT. The CDR3 spells CASILTSGGYNEQFF. CDR3 in DNA: TGTGCCAGCATTTTAACTAGCGGGGGATACAATGAGCAGTTCTTC.

This clonotype was picked up many times. J is TRBJ1-1 and V is TRBV2, with a weak D call TRBD1 (6 bases). The V gene lost 4 bases and the J gene lost 1 base, with 10 bases spanning the gap. This CDR3 has 14 residues. The V gene's germline CDR1 is SNHLY and CDR2 FYNNEI. CDR3: CASSGTGRNTEAFF. The CDR3 DNA is TGTGCCAGCAGTGGCACAGGGAGGAACACTGAAGCTTTCTTT.

Ten or more counts support this clonotype. The rearrangement joins TRBV5-1 to TRBJ2-2, with D perhaps being TRBD1 or TRBD2 (5 bases each). The CDR3 has 14 residues. The V gene lost 5 bases and the J gene lost 3 bases, with 11 bases spanning the gap. Germline V lookup: CDR1 SGHRS, CDR2 YFSETQ. In nucleotides, the CDR3 is TGCGCCAGCAGGAGTGGGGGATACACCGGGGAGCTGTTTTTT. Translation gives CASRSGGYTGELFF.

This clonotype has a count of ten or more. This chain uses TRBV6-2 or TRBV6-3 with TRBJ2-7; 9 bases map to TRBD1. V lost 4 bases, J lost 4 bases, and 2 bases stayed unmatched. Germline loops: CDR1 MNHEY, CDR2 SVGEGT. The CDR3 contains 13 residues. The CDR3 sequence: CASSWTGVYEQYF. As DNA, the CDR3 is TGTGCCAGCAGTTGGACAGGGGTGTACGAGCAGTACTTC.

Many counts were recorded for this clonotype. V gene TRBV3-1 combines with J gene TRBJ2-1, with TRBD1 as a possible D gene (5 bases). V shed 6 bases and J shed 2 bases, with 14 bases lying between them. Germline assignment: CDR1 LGHDT and CDR2 YNNKEL (reference sequence). CDR3 size: 15 residues. Here the CDR3 reads CASSLQGDAYNEQFF. The CDR3 bases are TGTGCCAGCAGTCTCCAGGGTGACGCCTACAATGAGCAGTTCTTC.

V gene TRBV2 combines with J gene TRBJ2-7; 7 bases align to TRBD2. The CDR3 is 14 amino acids. Germline assignment: CDR1 SNHLY and CDR2 FYNNEI. V trimming: 9 bases; J trimming: 1 base; junction bases outside the gene matches: 9. CDR3 protein: CASRSGGGSYEQYF. The DNA for the CDR3 is TGTGCCAGTCGTTCTGGGGGGGGATCCTACGAGCAGTACTTC.